Shown below are 28 T cell receptor beta chains from a single sample sequenced in a study of identical twins. TCRdb re-analysed the 5' RACE reads in MiXCR, keeping a single row per CDR3 protein. The sample contains roughly 490,000 distinct CDR3 sequences, approximately 14% of which appear only once. These data were likewise used in another study, on yellow fever vaccine responses in identical twins.

The sample was CD4+ T cells sorted from blood. These receptors were taken from a woman aged 18-29 years in good health.

The chain joins TRBV5-1 to TRBJ2-2, with a possible D match to TRBD1 (6 bases). This CDR3 is built from 16 residues. Germline values: CDR1 SGHRS, CDR2 YFSETQ. The V gene lost 4 bases and the J gene lost 6 bases, with 19 bases spanning the gap. This chain's CDR3 is CASSPQRGHRAGELFF. CDR3 coding DNA: TGCGCCAGCAGCCCTCAGAGGGGACATCGCGCCGGGGAGCTGTTTTTT.

In this sample, this clonotype turned up a few times. The rearrangement joins TRBV5-1 to TRBJ2-2; 14 bases are shared with TRBD2. Germline V gene sequence: CDR1 SGHRS, CDR2 YFSETQ. The trim removed 7 bases at V and 3 bases at J, leaving 5 bases unmatched. This CDR3 contains 16 residues. The CDR3 DNA reads as TGCGCCAGCCCGGGACTAGCGGGAGTCGACACCGGGGAGCTGTTTTTT. It specifies CASPGLAGVDTGELFF.

Only a few counts were recorded for this clonotype. The CDR3 bases are TGTGCCAGCAGCGTATCGACTAGCTTAGGGCAAGAGACCCAGTACTTC. It translates to CASSVSTSLGQETQYF. The chain recombines TRBV9 with TRBJ2-5; 7 bases match TRBD2. J was trimmed by 2 bases and V by 1 base; bases with no gene match: 8. Germline CDR1 reads SGDLS; CDR2 reads YYNGEE. The CDR3 is made up of 16 amino acids.

This clonotype was counted a few times. V is TRBV20-1 and J is TRBJ2-3; no firm D call. CDR3 size: 14 residues. CDR1 and CDR2 from the germline V gene are DFQATT and SNEGSKA (reference sequence). The V and J ends lost 6 bases and 2 bases respectively, with 15 bases between them. CDR3 region: CSAVRIKYTDTQYF. DNA of the CDR3: TGCAGTGCAGTCCGTATAAAGTACACAGATACGCAGTATTTT.

This chain joins TRBV7-6 and TRBJ2-3, with 8 bases that match TRBD2. The CDR3 consists of 16 residues. The V segment lost 4 bases and the J segment 3 bases; nucleotides outside the gene matches: 9. Per the germline V gene, CDR1 is SGHVS and CDR2 is FNYEAQ. CDR3 residues: CASSSWAGGRTDTQYF. As DNA, the CDR3 is TGTGCCAGCAGCTCCTGGGCGGGCGGGAGGACAGATACGCAGTATTTT.

This clonotype has more than one count but fewer than ten. The chain combines TRBV12-3 or TRBV12-4 with TRBJ1-5, with D unresolved. The CDR3 loop spans 13 amino acids. V was cut by 6 bases and J by 5 bases, with 11 bases left in between. The CDR3 spells CASRKSADQPQHF. In DNA, the CDR3 is TGTGCCAGCAGAAAAAGTGCGGATCAGCCCCAGCATTTT.

This clonotype appeared a few times. The CDR3 DNA follows: TGCAGTGCCGGAGGGGTCCAAGAGACCCAGTACTTC. This gives the protein CSAGGVQETQYF. The rearrangement uses TRBV20-1 and TRBJ2-5; maybe TRBD2 (6 bases). Germline V gives CDR1 DFQATT, CDR2 SNEGSKA (reference sequence). The V end was cut by 6 bases, the J end by 1 base, with 9 bases between. There are 12 residues in the CDR3.

This clonotype turned up a few times. The gene calls are TRBV12-3 or TRBV12-4 and TRBJ2-4; TRBD1 agrees at 9 bases. There are 16 residues in the CDR3. V trimming: 7 bases; J trimming: 0 bases; junction bases outside the gene matches: 7. The CDR3 protein is CASTLDRGRAKNIQYF. Written as DNA, the CDR3 is TGTGCCAGCACCTTGGACAGGGGTCGAGCCAAAAACATTCAGTACTTC.

A few counts support this clonotype. The J gene is TRBJ2-3, the V gene TRBV4-3, with 9 bases fitting TRBD1. The CDR3 contains 17 residues. V lost 0 bases, J lost 5 bases, and 9 bases stayed unmatched. Germline CDR1 reads LGHNA; CDR2 reads YSLEER. CDR3 sequence: CASSQDGTGGGLDTQYF. CDR3 in DNA: TGCGCCAGCAGCCAAGATGGAACAGGGGGCGGTCTAGATACGCAGTATTTT.

This clonotype has a handful of counts. The chain has TRBV6-5 and TRBJ2-7, with TRBD2 identical over 7 bases. Germline V lookup: CDR1 MNHEY, CDR2 SVGAGI. There are 18 residues in the CDR3. V dropped 3 bases and J dropped 1; count of bases not matched to a gene: 15. CDR3 sequence: CASSYTFLGAGRSYEQYF. CDR3 in DNA: TGTGCCAGCAGTTATACGTTCCTCGGTGCCGGGAGGTCCTACGAGCAGTACTTC.

V is TRBV10-2 and J is TRBJ2-7, with TRBD2 matching over 10 bases. The CDR3 covers 14 residues. V lost 7 bases to trimming and J lost 2 bases; unmatched junction nucleotides: 5. Germline-derived CDR1 and CDR2 are WSHSY and SAAADI. In DNA form, the CDR3 reads TGCGCCAGCAATTTAGCGGGAGGCACCTACGAGCAGTACTTC. It yields the protein CASNLAGGTYEQYF.

The chain has TRBV27 and TRBJ2-5, with D perhaps matching TRBD2 (6 bases). The V gene's germline CDR1 is MNHEY and CDR2 SMNVEV (reference sequence). V was cut by 6 bases and J by 5 bases, with 16 bases left in between. The CDR3 has 14 amino acids. The CDR3 nucleotides read TGTGCCAGCAGGGAATCGGGGAGGTTCGAGACCCAGTACTTC. Translation: CASRESGRFETQYF.

For the CDR3, the DNA is TGTGCCAGCAGGGCTAGCGGGAGTGTCTACGAGCAGTACTTC. Encoded protein: CASRASGSVYEQYF. The chain couples TRBV27 to TRBJ2-7, with 10 nucleotides matching TRBD2. There are 14 residues in the CDR3. Germline CDR1 reads MNHEY; CDR2 reads SMNVEV (reference sequence). The trim removed 6 bases at V and 3 bases at J, leaving 5 bases unmatched.

The genes are TRBV20-1 and TRBJ2-7; tentative D call: TRBD2 (6 bases). Trimming cost V 3 bases and J 4 bases, with 19 bases left between them. Germline V gene sequence: CDR1 DFQATT, CDR2 SNEGSKA (reference sequence). This CDR3 contains 15 residues. The chain's CDR3 is CSARTARERAYEQYF. Written as DNA, the CDR3 is TGCAGTGCTAGGACCGCTCGAGAGCGGGCGTACGAGCAGTACTTC.

This clonotype was detected only a few times. The junction departs from the called germline gene at one end, perhaps through a read error. The chain employs TRBV20-1 and TRBJ2-7; D is possibly TRBD1 or TRBD2 (5 bases each). This CDR3 spans 11 amino acids. The germline gives CDR1 DFQATT, CDR2 SNEGSKA (reference sequence). The CDR3 nucleotides read TGCAGTGCTCAAGCCGGGACGTTCGTCCACTTC. It yields the protein CSAQAGTFVHF.

This clonotype was counted between two and nine times. This chain links TRBV7-2 with TRBJ2-3; TRBD2 matches 8 bases. The CDR3 sequence is 17 residues long. Trimming cost V 0 bases and J 4 bases; bases outside gene matches: 9. Germline CDR1 SGHTA, CDR2 FQGNSA. The CDR3 loop reads CASSLAGAGGVADTQYF. CDR3 sequence (DNA): TGTGCCAGCAGCTTAGCGGGGGCGGGAGGAGTAGCAGATACGCAGTATTTT.

This chain connects TRBV7-2 to TRBJ2-1; no clear D. The V end lost 1 base, the J end lost 0 bases, and 7 bases lay between the germline ends. Looked up from germline, CDR1 is SGHTA and CDR2 is FQGNSA. The CDR3 is made up of 15 amino acids. The CDR3 is CASSLGPFSYNEQFF. CDR3 sequence (DNA): TGTGCCAGCAGCTTAGGACCGTTCTCCTACAATGAGCAGTTCTTC.

This clonotype was detected a few times. The chain links TRBV2 to TRBJ2-4; D is perhaps TRBD1 or TRBD2 (6 bases each). The ends were cut back, 7 bases at V and 5 bases at J, with 21 bases in the middle. The length of the CDR3 is 16 residues. CDR1 and CDR2 (germline): SNHLY, FYNNEI. CDR3 bases: TGTGCCAGCATGGCGCGGGACACCGGACGGCAAAACATTCAGTACTTC. Its translation: CASMARDTGRQNIQYF.

The chain couples TRBV7-6 to TRBJ2-3; no clear D. Trimming took off 4 bases at V and 0 bases at J, with 14 bases between the two ends. Germline CDR1 SGHVS, CDR2 FNYEAQ. The CDR3 runs 16 residues. CDR3: CASSSGTAASTDTQYF. In DNA, the CDR3 is TGTGCCAGCAGCTCAGGAACGGCAGCTAGCACAGATACGCAGTATTTT.

This clonotype has only a few counts. The chain joins TRBV12-3 or TRBV12-4 to TRBJ1-3; TRBD1 agrees at 9 bases. The CDR3 extends over 16 amino acids. The V segment lost 3 bases and the J segment 2 bases; nucleotides outside the gene matches: 5. The CDR3 loop reads CASSFRRQGAGNTIYF. In DNA form, the CDR3 reads TGTGCCAGCAGTTTCCGGAGACAGGGGGCTGGAAACACCATATATTTT.

On this clonotype: This is likely a read error, given that the CDR3 carries no conserved phenylalanine or tryptophan at its end. This chain's CDR3 is CASSLEATLRQYL. The CDR3 nucleotides are TGCGCCAGCAGCTTGGAAGCCACGTTGAGGCAGTACCTC. J is TRBJ2-7 and V is TRBV5-1; D is ambiguous. The CDR3 spans 13 residues. V was cut by 0 bases and J by 9 bases, with 13 bases left in between. Germline assignment: CDR1 SGHRS and CDR2 YFSETQ.

A few counts support this clonotype. V usage is TRBV28 and J usage is TRBJ1-4; 10 bases align to TRBD1. J was trimmed by 5 bases and V by 4 bases; bases with no gene match: 7. Per germline, CDR1 MDHEN and CDR2 SYDVKM. CDR3 length: 16 residues. This chain's CDR3 is CASSSHSGQGNEKLFF. DNA for the CDR3: TGTGCCAGCAGTTCACACTCGGGACAGGGGAATGAAAAACTGTTTTTT.

In its sample, this clonotype was seen many times. At one boundary the junction diverges from the germline segment, which might be a read error. V and J are TRBV5-1 and TRBJ2-3; D uncertain. This CDR3 comprises 12 residues. CDR1 is SGHRS, CDR2 YFSETQ, per germline. The chain's CDR3 is CASSLPTDTQYF. Here the CDR3 DNA reads TGTGCCAGCAGCTTACCCACAGATACGCAGTATTTT. The full variable domain, in which reference TRBV5-1 and TRBJ2-3 provide the parts outside the CDR3, is KAGVTQTPRYLIKTRGQQVTLSCSPISGHRSVSWYQQTPGQGLQFLFEYFSETQRNKGNFPGRFSGRQFSNSRSEMNVSTLELGDSALYLCASSLPTDTQYFGPGTRLTVL.

This clonotype was seen only a few times. The chain employs TRBV12-3 or TRBV12-4 and TRBJ1-5, with D perhaps TRBD1 (5 bases). Trimming stripped 6 bases from V and 12 bases from J, with 18 bases between. The CDR3 is 13 amino acids. CDR3 residues: CASRDANRIIQHF. CDR3 bases: TGTGCCAGCAGGGACGCAAACAGGATCATCCAGCATTTT.

The sample holds a few counts of this clonotype. The chain carries TRBV15 and TRBJ2-5; 9 bases agree with TRBD1. J gave up 5 bases and V 4 bases, and 11 bases lay outside the gene matches. The CDR3 sequence is 16 residues long. Germline V gene lookup returns CDR1 LNHNV and CDR2 YYDKDF (reference sequence). CDR3 region: CATSTRTGVVFETQYF. CDR3 bases: TGTGCCACCAGCACCCGGACAGGGGTCGTTTTCGAGACCCAGTACTTC.

This clonotype was seen more than once but under ten times. V usage is TRBV7-8 and J usage is TRBJ2-5; no definite D call. This CDR3 has 15 amino acids. V dropped 4 bases and J dropped 4 bases, with 16 bases sitting between them. Germline values: CDR1 SGHVS, CDR2 FQNEAQ. The CDR3: CASSSLLGSRETQYF. The CDR3, as DNA: TGTGCCAGCAGCTCACTCCTCGGGTCTAGAGAGACCCAGTACTTC.

The V call is TRBV7-3, the J call TRBJ2-5, with D possibly TRBD2 on 6 matching bases. Germline-derived CDR1 and CDR2 are SGHTA and FQGTGA. Between the trimmed V and J ends, which lost 2 bases and 3 bases, there was a span of 10 bases. The CDR3 runs 14 residues. The CDR3 coding sequence is TGTGCCAGCAGCTTAGGAGGGCGCAAAGAGACCCAGTACTTC. This gives the protein CASSLGGRKETQYF.

This clonotype was counted a few times. The chain recombines TRBV20-1 with TRBJ2-1, with D possibly matching TRBD2 (5 bases). Germline CDR1 DFQATT, CDR2 SNEGSKA (reference sequence). V was trimmed by 0 bases and J by 4 bases, leaving 10 bases between them. The CDR3 has 14 amino acids. CDR3 sequence (DNA): TGCAGTGCTAGAGAAGGCACGGGATACAATGAGCAGTTCTTC. This codes for CSAREGTGYNEQFF.